This T cell receptor beta chain was captured in a study of blood T cell repertoires in COVID-19 (dated by TCRdb to 2019 to 2021). About the investigation overall: Samples from collaborators originated in the United States, Italy and Spain and spanned both the acute and convalescent phases of COVID-19. The prospective study material was composed of cDNA or gDNA derived from T cells, B-cell-depleted T cells, or PBMCs. The dataset comprised deeply sampled blood TCRbeta repertoires from subjects exposed to, actively infected with, or recovered from COVID-19. The repertoires were released in a freely available public database meant as a resource for research on the immune response to SARS-CoV-2. Samples were obtained from the ongoing ImmuneRACE study (first 160 participants) and from about 1,300 subjects provided by 6 global collaborators. Sample metadata almost always included a de-identified subject ID, COVID-19 status, age in years and sex. Where available, HLA class I and class II types were obtained from metadata supplied by the sample provider rather than from assay-based typing.

What the study reported, not specific to this receptor: Clinical and demographic metadata were provided uncurated, with the amount varying by source and participant.

The germline V gene (reference sequence) gives CDR1 as MNHEY and CDR2 as SMNVEV. The junction shows trimming of 6 bases on V and 2 bases on J, and the gene matches do not reach 6 bases of it. From the cysteine through the phenylalanine, the CDR3 covers 14 amino acids. Of all the DNA, just the CDR3 is kept, 42 bases in frame from base 1. In the prospective study, participants were about 18 to 90 years old, resided in about 25 geographic areas of the United States, and were enrolled through a virtual design. To assign participants to cohorts, the prospective study relied on clinical history that participants themselves reported in a screening survey and a study questionnaire. Recovered participants in ImmuneRACE Cohort 3 were defined by two consecutive negative NP/OP PCR tests, clearance by a healthcare professional, or resolution of symptoms. In the prospective study, whole blood, serum and a nasopharyngeal or oropharyngeal swab were collected from each participant by mobile phlebotomists. Over an approximately 2-month period, participants in the prospective study had the option of providing additional blood draws and questionnaires. Before DNA extraction, blood samples from the prospective study were shipped at room temperature or frozen.

As concerns this clone: Its antigen remains unidentified. The input lacks base qualities; no much larger clone sits a single base away.

TCRbeta CDR3 regions were amplified from genomic DNA by means of the immunoSEQ Assay, a bias-controlled multiplex PCR. Per the authors' processing: The number of nucleated cells in each sample was estimated by amplification of reference gene primers within the assay. To quantify the absolute abundance of each unique TCRbeta CDR3 rearrangement, sequence reads were collapsed and filtered. For each sample, productive Simpson clonality was calculated as the square root of Simpson's diversity index across productive rearrangements. Drawn from immuneACCESS, this table holds only the in-frame rearrangements with V and J called that TCRdb kept. Clones are partly lost; checked studies trace under half to an unresolved V gene and leave the rest unexplained. From that table come the V and J calls and clone size; the DNA was used to work out D and trimming. In this sample the table shows roughly 140,000 clones, around 84% of which occur a single time. The top ten clonotypes cover more than 5.5% of the sample.

The receptor was derived from a man aged 50 to 60 who had recovered from COVID-19. The sequence joins TRBV27 to TRBJ2-7, with TRBD1 identical over 8 junction bases. The sample comprised PBMCs or T cells enriched from blood (not recorded which). The base sequence is TGTGCCAGCAGCTTCGGACAGGGAACCTACGAGCAGTACTTC. The encoded protein is CASSFGQGTYEQYF.